This T cell receptor beta chain emerged from a study of OX40 agonist ivuxolimab in advanced cancers. About the full investigation: Ivuxolimab was a fully human IgG2 agonistic monoclonal antibody targeting the costimulatory receptor OX40 (CD134). The paper covers the monotherapy dose-escalation part of the phase I ivuxolimab trial, which included N ≈ 54 patients. The point of sequencing TCRbeta in the periphery was to test whether ivuxolimab changed TCR sequence diversity and drove clonal T-cell expansion. Patients were allowed to have had prior anti-PD-1, anti-PD-L1 or anti-CTLA-4 therapy, and around 37% of the dose-escalation patients had previously received checkpoint inhibitors. Intravenous ivuxolimab was administered to patients every 2 weeks at six dose levels: 0.01, 0.1, 0.3, 1.5, 3 and 10 mg/kg. Three dose-escalation patients achieved partial responses, one with hepatocellular carcinoma and two with cutaneous melanoma. Of the roughly 54 patients in dose escalation, 19 had hepatocellular carcinoma, some 15 had melanoma, 9 had renal cell carcinoma and 9 had head and neck cancer. A male proportion of about 79% and a mean age of approximately 62 years, ranging from 23 to 79, were recorded for the dose-escalation cohort.

V is pruned by 10 bases and J by 8 bases, leaving 7 bases of the junction without a gene match. CDR1 and CDR2, per the germline V gene, are MNHNS and SASEGT. Including cysteine and phenylalanine, the CDR3 has 12 amino acids. Left in the record is the CDR3 DNA by itself, 36 bases read in frame from the first base. For sequencing of the TCRbeta CDR3 region, genomic DNA was extracted from the sorted cells. TCRbeta CDR3 regions were sequenced using the immunoSEQ Assay. As stored in TCRdb, this immuneACCESS dataset retains in-frame rearrangements with V and J assigned. A fraction of the clones does not appear; measured against another copy, unresolved V genes explain less than half of the discrepancy, and the remainder lacks a known reason. The sample profile shows roughly 34,000 clones; 65% to 80% of them were found once. Under 20% of the sample belongs to the ten largest clones. As concerns this clone: Its antigen remains unidentified. The input lacks base qualities; no much larger clone sits a single base away.

Patients with autoimmune disease history or receiving systemic immunosuppression were excluded from the trial. Peripheral blood for TCR sequencing was collected from all dose cohorts at baseline, on cycle 4 day 1, and on cycle 7 day 1. The samples were taken from a phase I, first-in-human, multicenter, open-label dose-escalation trial of ivuxolimab. Adults with locally advanced or metastatic head and neck squamous cell, hepatocellular, melanoma or renal cell carcinoma were enrolled in the trial. Before TCR sequencing, CD4+ T cells and CD8+ T cells were sorted from peripheral blood as separate populations. Study-wide findings and limitations: Low levels of normalized T-cell clonal expansion were also seen in some patients who did not respond. After ivuxolimab, more expanded clones were found on average in CD8+ T cells than in CD4+ T cells. Partial responders in the 0.1-3.0 mg/kg groups had among the lowest normalized peripheral clonal expansion, especially among CD8+ T cells. At doses from 0.1 to 3.0 mg/kg, clonal expansion was seen in both CD4+ and CD8+ blood T cells between baseline and week 6. Antigen specificity was not determined for the clonally expanded peripheral T cells.

The chain is encoded by TRBV6-1 joined to TRBJ1-4; TRBD1 fits 7 bases in the junction. This specimen was CD4+ or CD8+ T cells sorted from blood, taken in a trial of the OX40 agonist ivuxolimab. The origin of this receptor is an adult with an advanced solid tumor such as melanoma, head and neck, liver or kidney cancer. The CDR3 amino acid sequence is: CATRQGYEKLFF. The nucleotide sequence is TGTGCCACCCGACAGGGATACGAAAAACTGTTTTTT.